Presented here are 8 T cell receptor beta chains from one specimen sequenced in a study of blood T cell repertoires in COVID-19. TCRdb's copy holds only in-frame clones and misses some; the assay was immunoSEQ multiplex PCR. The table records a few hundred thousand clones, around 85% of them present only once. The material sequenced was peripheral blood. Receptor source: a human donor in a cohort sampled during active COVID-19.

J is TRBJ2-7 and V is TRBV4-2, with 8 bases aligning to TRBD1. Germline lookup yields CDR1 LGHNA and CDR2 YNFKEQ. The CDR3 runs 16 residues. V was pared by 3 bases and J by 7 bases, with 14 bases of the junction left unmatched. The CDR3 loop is CASSHASGQAFKEQYF. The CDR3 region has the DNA TGTGCCAGCAGCCACGCCTCGGGACAGGCCTTTAAGGAGCAGTACTTC.

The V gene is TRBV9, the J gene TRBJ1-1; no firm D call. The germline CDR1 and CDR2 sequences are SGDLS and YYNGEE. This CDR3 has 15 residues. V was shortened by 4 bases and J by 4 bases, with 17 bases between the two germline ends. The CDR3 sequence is CASSPAHDRGTEAFF. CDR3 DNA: TGTGCCAGCAGCCCAGCACACGATCGGGGCACTGAAGCTTTCTTT.

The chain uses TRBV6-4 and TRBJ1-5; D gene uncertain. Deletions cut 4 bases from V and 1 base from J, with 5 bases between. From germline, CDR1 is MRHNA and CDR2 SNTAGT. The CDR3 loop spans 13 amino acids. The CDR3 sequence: CASSVMSNQPQHF. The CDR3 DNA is TGTGCCAGCAGTGTAATGAGCAATCAGCCCCAGCATTTT.

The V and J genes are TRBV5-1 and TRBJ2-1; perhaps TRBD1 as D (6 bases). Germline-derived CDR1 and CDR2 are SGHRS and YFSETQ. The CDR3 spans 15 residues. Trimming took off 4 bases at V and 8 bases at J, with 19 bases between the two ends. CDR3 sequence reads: CASSGGSGPHDEQFF. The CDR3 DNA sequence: TGCGCCAGCAGCGGGGGCTCCGGGCCTCACGATGAGCAGTTCTTC.

CDR3 region: CASGRDAGKETQYF. For the CDR3, the DNA is TGTGCCAGCGGGAGGGATGCCGGGAAGGAGACCCAGTACTTC. This chain joins TRBV9 and TRBJ2-5, with TRBD2 matching 7 bases. The CDR3 runs to 14 residues. V lost 7 bases and J lost 5; bases outside the gene matches: 11. Germline values: CDR1 SGDLS, CDR2 YYNGEE.

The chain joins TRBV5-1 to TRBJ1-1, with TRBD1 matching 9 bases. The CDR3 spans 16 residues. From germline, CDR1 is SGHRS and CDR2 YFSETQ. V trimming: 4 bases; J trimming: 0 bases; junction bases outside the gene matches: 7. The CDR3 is CASSTGQGGMNTEAFF. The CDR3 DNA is TGCGCCAGCAGCACGGGACAGGGTGGAATGAACACTGAAGCTTTCTTT.

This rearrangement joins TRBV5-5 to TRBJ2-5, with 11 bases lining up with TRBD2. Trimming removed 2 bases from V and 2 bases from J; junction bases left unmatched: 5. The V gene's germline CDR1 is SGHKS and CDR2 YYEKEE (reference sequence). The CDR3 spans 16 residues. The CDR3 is CASSFRLAGIQETQYF. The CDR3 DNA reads TGTGCCAGCAGCTTTCGACTAGCGGGGATACAAGAGACCCAGTACTTC.

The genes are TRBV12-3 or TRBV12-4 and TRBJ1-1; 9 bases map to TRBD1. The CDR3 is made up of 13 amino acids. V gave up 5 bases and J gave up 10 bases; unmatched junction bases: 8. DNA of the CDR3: TGTGCCAGCAGTCTCCGGGACAGGGCGTCAGCTTTCTTT. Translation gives CASSLRDRASAFF.